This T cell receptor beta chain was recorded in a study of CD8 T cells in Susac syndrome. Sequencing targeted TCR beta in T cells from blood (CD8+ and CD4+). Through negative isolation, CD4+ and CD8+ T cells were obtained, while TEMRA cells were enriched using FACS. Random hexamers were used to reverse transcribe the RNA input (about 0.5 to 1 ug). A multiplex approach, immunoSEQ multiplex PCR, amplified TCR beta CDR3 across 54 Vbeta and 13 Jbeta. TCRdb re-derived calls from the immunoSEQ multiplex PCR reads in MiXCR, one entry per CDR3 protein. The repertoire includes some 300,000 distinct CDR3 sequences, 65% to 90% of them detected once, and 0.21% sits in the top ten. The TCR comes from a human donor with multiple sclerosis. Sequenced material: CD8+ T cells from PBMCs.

This CDR3 reads CASSIFQGEETQYF. Here the CDR3 DNA reads TGTGCCAGTAGTATCTTTCAGGGGGAAGAGACCCAGTACTTC. The chain is built from TRBV19 and TRBJ2-5; TRBD1 aligns across 7 bases. CDR3 length: 14 residues. Trimming took 3 bases from V and 3 from J; bases not matched to a gene: 4. CDR1 and CDR2 from the germline V gene are LNHDA and SQIVND (reference sequence).